This T cell receptor (beta chain) stems from a study of blood T cell repertoires in COVID-19. This CDR3 comprises 16 residues. The V gene's germline CDR1 is SGHRS and CDR2 YFSETQ. Trimming took 1 base from V and 7 from J, leaving 17 bases between them. How the authors handled the data: Estimation of nucleated cell counts relied on the amplification of reference gene primers. Sequenced by immunoSEQ multiplex PCR; TCRdb stores in-frame clones only, minus some. V, J and clone size are those of that table, while D and trimming were read from the DNA. The top ten hold around 3% of the sample, which has roughly 120,000 clones, around 85% seen once.

Sequenced material: peripheral blood. The chain recombines TRBV5-1 with TRBJ1-4, with no clear D. This TCR was recovered from a woman older than 75 with COVID-19, enrolled during active disease. CDR3 sequence: CASSLKVSTGSEKLFF. The DNA for the CDR3 is TGCGCCAGCAGCTTGAAAGTCTCGACGGGGAGTGAAAAACTGTTTTTT.